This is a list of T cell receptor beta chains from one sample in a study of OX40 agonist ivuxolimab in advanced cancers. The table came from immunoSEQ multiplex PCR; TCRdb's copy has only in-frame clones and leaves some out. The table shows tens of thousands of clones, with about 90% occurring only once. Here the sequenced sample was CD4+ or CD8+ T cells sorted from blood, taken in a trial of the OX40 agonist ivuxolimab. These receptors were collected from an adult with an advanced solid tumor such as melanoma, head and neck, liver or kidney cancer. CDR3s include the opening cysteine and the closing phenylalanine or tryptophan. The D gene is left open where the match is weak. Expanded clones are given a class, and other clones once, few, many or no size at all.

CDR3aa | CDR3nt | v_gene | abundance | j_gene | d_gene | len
CASSEVSSPKETQYF | TGTGCCAGCAGTGAAGTGTCTAGCCCCAAAGAGACCCAGTACTTC | TRBV6-1 | . | TRBJ2-5 | . | 15
CASSSLAGRETQYF | TGTGCCAGCAGCTCACTAGCTGGGCGAGAGACCCAGTACTTC | TRBV11-3 | . | TRBJ2-5 | . | 14
CASSLGTSGETQYF | TGTGCCAGCAGCTTAGGGACTAGCGGTGAGACCCAGTACTTC | TRBV11-3 | . | TRBJ2-5 | TRBD2 | 14
CASSLDRSSGYTF | TGTGCCAGCAGCTTAGATCGTTCATCTGGCTACACCTTC | TRBV7-9 | . | TRBJ1-2 | . | 13
CAWTTPGNTIYF | TGTGCCTGGACGACTCCTGGAAACACCATATATTTT | TRBV30 | . | TRBJ1-3 | . | 12
CASGPGTGSPYEQYF | TGTGCCAGCGGACCCGGGACAGGGAGCCCCTACGAGCAGTACTTC | TRBV10-3 | . | TRBJ2-7 | TRBD1 | 15
CATSRVTPGSIAKNIQYF | TGTGCCACCAGCAGAGTGACTCCTGGCAGCATAGCCAAAAACATTCAGTACTTC | TRBV15 | . | TRBJ2-4 | . | 18
CASRASGAYEQYF | TGTGCCAGCCGGGCTTCAGGCGCCTACGAGCAGTACTTC | TRBV27 | . | TRBJ2-7 | . | 13
CASSPGTDNQPQHF | TGTGCCAGCAGTCCCGGAACTGACAATCAGCCCCAGCATTTT | TRBV2 | . | TRBJ1-5 | . | 14
CSVEVRTVEQFF | TGCAGCGTTGAAGTAAGGACAGTCGAGCAGTTCTTC | TRBV29-1 | . | TRBJ2-1 | . | 12
CSVEDRTGGWSGTF | TGCAGCGTTGAAGACCGGACAGGCGGCTGGAGCGGCACCTTC | TRBV29-1 | . | TRBJ1-2 | TRBD1 | 14
CASSLPDRARETQYF | TGTGCCAGCAGTCTACCGGACCGAGCCAGGGAGACCCAGTACTTC | TRBV28 | once | TRBJ2-5 | . | 15
CASSLNPNTEAFF | TGTGCCAGCAGCTTGAACCCGAACACTGAAGCTTTCTTT | TRBV5-6 | once | TRBJ1-1 | . | 13
CASIEVPGLRSSGNTIYF | TGTGCCAGCATCGAAGTCCCGGGACTCCGTAGCTCTGGAAACACCATATATTTT | TRBV2 | . | TRBJ1-3 | . | 18
CAWSPRQGSSPLHF | TGTGCCTGGAGTCCCCGACAGGGGAGTTCACCCCTCCACTTT | TRBV30 | . | TRBJ1-6 | TRBD1 | 14
CASRRGLQETQYF | TGTGCCAGTAGACGAGGGCTCCAAGAGACCCAGTACTTC | TRBV19 | . | TRBJ2-5 | . | 13
CASSFGQENTEAFF | TGCGCCAGCAGCTTTGGCCAGGAGAACACTGAAGCTTTCTTT | TRBV5-1 | . | TRBJ1-1 | . | 14
CASSLVSGASGNTIYF | TGTGCCAGCAGCTTAGTCTCAGGGGCGTCTGGAAACACCATATATTTT | TRBV7-2 | . | TRBJ1-3 | . | 16
CASSTLGSGGYNEQFF | TGTGCCAGCAGCACCCTGGGTAGCGGGGGATACAATGAGCAGTTCTTC | TRBV7-8 | . | TRBJ2-1 | TRBD2 | 16
CASSESSYNEQFF | TGCGCCAGCAGTGAGAGCTCCTACAATGAGCAGTTCTTC | TRBV10-1 | once | TRBJ2-1 | . | 13
CASWATANTGELFF | TGTGCCTCCTGGGCGACAGCGAACACCGGGGAGCTGTTTTTT | TRBV18 | . | TRBJ2-2 | . | 14
CASSMGRPGRNYGYTF | TGTGCCAGTAGTATGGGGAGACCAGGACGTAACTATGGCTACACCTTC | TRBV19 | . | TRBJ1-2 | . | 16
CASSPPTEFSGNTIYF | TGTGCCAGCTCACCACCGACGGAGTTCTCTGGAAACACCATATATTTT | TRBV18 | . | TRBJ1-3 | . | 16
CASSLTGNPNYGYTF | TGTGCCAGCAGCTTAACAGGGAATCCTAACTATGGCTACACCTTC | TRBV7-3 | . | TRBJ1-2 | . | 15